This T cell receptor (beta chain) was retrieved from a study of beta chain features in type 1 diabetes. Study-level findings and limits: Type 1 diabetes patients had TCRB CDR3s that were shorter (moderately but significantly so) in all four CD4+ subsets.

As concerns this clone: Its antigen remains unknown.

The investigators reverse transcribed all of the isolated RNA, so they sequenced expressed TCRB transcripts. Sequenced by immunoSEQ multiplex PCR; TCRdb stores in-frame clones only, minus some. This table has about 120,000 clones, about a sixth appearing once. Germline CDR1 reads SGHNT; CDR2 reads YENEEA. J was trimmed by 6 bases and V by 5 bases; bases with no gene match: 5. The CDR3 loop spans 14 amino acids. The chain employs TRBV11-3 and TRBJ2-1; 9 positions agree with TRBD2. This receptor was obtained from a man in his thirties or forties with type 1 diabetes. The sequenced sample consisted of central memory CD4+ T cells from blood. Here the CDR3 reads CASSPGLASNEQFF. CDR3 in DNA: TGTGCCAGCAGCCCGGGACTAGCATCCAATGAGCAGTTCTTC.